This T cell receptor beta chain was recovered during a study of shared clonotypes between healthy human individuals. Turning to this clone: As yet, its antigen is unknown. Other DNA sequences within the sample encode an identical CDR3.

TCRdb's table, derived via immunoSEQ multiplex PCR, lists solely in-frame clones and lacks some. The table has about 2.4 million clones, roughly 93% seen once. The CDR3 length is 12 residues. Trimming shortened V by 8 bases and J by 4 bases, and 9 bases separated the two germline ends. Germline CDR1 is MNHNY and CDR2 is SVGAGI (reference sequence). Broader study findings: It was only blood that was sampled, and tissue repertoires likely differ.

The receptor was isolated from a young man in good health. Some clones in this sample may be carry-over from other donors' samples. Input material: naive CD4+ T cells from PBMCs. Specified subset: CD45RA+ positively selected. The V call is TRBV6-6, the J call TRBJ1-5; a weak D match, TRBD1 (5 bases). The DNA of the CDR3 is TGTGCCAGCCGGGACGGGAATCAGCCCCAGCATTTT. Translated, it gives CASRDGNQPQHF.